This T cell receptor beta chain originates from a study of shared clonotypes between healthy human individuals. About the research overall: The study used three CD4 naive, three CD4 memory, two CD8 naive and one CD8 memory plate per donor.

Study findings and constraints: Shared clonotypes across all four donors exceeded non-shared ones in generation probability.

Clones were sequenced by immunoSEQ multiplex PCR, and TCRdb holds only the in-frame ones, with some missing. Altogether over a million clones are present, 95% to 99% being singletons, with the ten largest covering approximately 0.45%. The CDR3 is 20 amino acids. V lost 4 bases to trimming and J lost 0 bases; unmatched junction nucleotides: 18. Germline CDR1 and CDR2: SGHRS and YFSETQ. Remarks on this clone: The antigen remains unidentified.

Only Caucasian adults living in Nashville, Tennessee made up the donor group. This chain joins TRBV5-1 and TRBJ2-3; 9 nucleotides align to TRBD1. The receptor was isolated from a man aged 25-45 years in good health. The sample taken for sequencing was naive CD4+ T cells sorted from blood. Subset: CD45RA+ positively selected. CDR3 coding DNA: TGCGCCAGCAGCGAAACCGGGACAGGGAGAGGAAGGTTTAGCACAGATACGCAGTATTTT. Its translation is CASSETGTGRGRFSTDTQYF. Full variable domain (rest looked up from reference TRBV5-1 and TRBJ2-3): KAGVTQTPRYLIKTRGQQVTLSCSPISGHRSVSWYQQTPGQGLQFLFEYFSETQRNKGNFPGRFSGRQFSNSRSEMNVSTLELGDSALYLCASSETGTGRGRFSTDTQYFGPGTRLTVL.